The TCR beta chain described here comes from a study of shared clonotypes between healthy human individuals. General study points: In general, naive subsets displayed greater estimated richness than memory subsets did.

There are 16 residues in the CDR3. Germline V lookup: CDR1 SGDLS, CDR2 YYNGEE. Losses at the gene ends were 5 bases for V and 4 bases for J; bases not matched to a gene: 10. TCRdb keeps only in-frame clones here, not all; method: immunoSEQ multiplex PCR. The repertoire includes about 1 million clones, about three quarters of them detected once, and approximately 1.3% sits in the top ten. Regarding this clone: Its antigen is currently unknown.

Material: memory CD4+ T cells sorted from blood. Subset indicated: CD45RA-negative fraction. The chain couples TRBV9 to TRBJ2-3; 10 bases line up with TRBD2. The clonotype originates from a man between 18 and 35 years old in good health. The chain's CDR3 is CASRFRAGGPSDTQYF. The DNA of the CDR3 is TGTGCCAGCAGATTCAGAGCGGGAGGGCCGTCAGATACGCAGTATTTT.